This T cell receptor (beta chain) was sequenced for a study of blood T cell repertoires in COVID-19 (dated by TCRdb to 2020 to 2021). With respect to the entire study: Samples covering the acute and convalescent phases of COVID-19 were provided by collaborators in the United States, Italy and Spain. The dataset comprised deeply sampled blood TCRbeta repertoires from subjects exposed to, actively infected with, or recovered from COVID-19. The prospective study material was composed of cDNA or gDNA derived from T cells, B-cell-depleted T cells, or PBMCs. The sample metadata nearly always contained a de-identified subject ID, COVID-19 status, age in years and sex. Samples were obtained from the ongoing ImmuneRACE study (first 160 participants) and from 1,254 subjects provided by 6 global collaborators. The repertoires were released in a freely available public database intended as a resource for research on the immune response to SARS-CoV-2. Where HLA class I and class II types were available, the types were taken from metadata supplied by the sample provider, not from assay-based typing.

TCRbeta CDR3 regions were amplified from genomic DNA by means of the immunoSEQ Assay, a bias-controlled multiplex PCR. In the original analysis: The number of nucleated cells in each sample was estimated by amplification of reference gene primers within the assay. To quantify the absolute abundance of each unique TCRbeta CDR3 rearrangement, sequence reads were collapsed and filtered. Productive Simpson clonality was computed per sample as the square root of Simpson's diversity index over productive rearrangements. TCRdb carries this immuneACCESS record with in-frame sequences only. Its versions omit some clonotypes, under half of them owing to an unresolved V gene in the studies checked, with the rest unexplained. V and J calls and clone size come straight from that table; D and trimming were deduced from the DNA. Counted in this sample were over 150,000 clones; 65% to 90% of them appeared once. Of the sample, approximately 13% is held by the ten largest clones.

On this clone: Its antigen specificity is not known. No much larger clone exists at a distance of one base, and base qualities are not known.

General study outcomes and caveats: The quantity of clinical and demographic metadata differed by source and by participant and was supplied without curation.

Each collaborating institution followed its own protocols to collect whole blood in K2EDTA tubes. For TCRbeta analysis, collaborator samples were shipped as frozen whole blood, as isolated PBMCs, or as DNA extracted from either sample type. Germline trimming amounts to 1 base on V and 2 bases on J, with 11 as the count of junction bases outside the gene matches. The CDR3 sequence holds 17 residues, the cysteine and phenylalanine included. The retained sequence is limited to the CDR3, 51 bases, with the frame set at the first base. The germline V gene supplies CDR1 SGDLS and CDR2 YYNGEE. Sequences were obtained from peripheral blood. The receptor's source is a human donor in a cohort sampled during active COVID-19. The sequence links TRBV9 to TRBJ2-7, with 8 junctional bases fitting TRBD2. The CDR3 protein is CASSVLGSAGGPYEQYF. DNA sequence: TGTGCCAGCAGCGTATTGGGGTCGGCGGGGGGCCCCTACGAGCAGTACTTC.